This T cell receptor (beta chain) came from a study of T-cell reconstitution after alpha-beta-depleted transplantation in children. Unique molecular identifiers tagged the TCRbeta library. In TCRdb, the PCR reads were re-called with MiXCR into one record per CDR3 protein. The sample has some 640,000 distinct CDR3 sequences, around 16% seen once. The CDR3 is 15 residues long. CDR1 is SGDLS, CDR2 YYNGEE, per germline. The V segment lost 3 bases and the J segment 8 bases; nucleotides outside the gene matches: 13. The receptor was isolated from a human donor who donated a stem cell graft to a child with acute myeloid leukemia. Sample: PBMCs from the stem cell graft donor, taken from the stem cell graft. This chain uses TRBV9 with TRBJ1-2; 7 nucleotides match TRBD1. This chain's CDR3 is CASSALGGREEGYTF. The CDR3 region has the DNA TGTGCCAGCAGCGCTCTAGGGGGCAGGGAAGAGGGCTACACCTTC. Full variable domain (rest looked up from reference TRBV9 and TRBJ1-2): DSGVTQTPKHLITATGQRVTLRCSPRSGDLSVYWYQQSLDQGLQFLIQYYNGEERAKGNILERFSAQQFPDLHSELNLSSLELGDSALYFCASSALGGREEGYTFGSGTRLTVV.